This T cell receptor beta chain is drawn from a study of blood T cell repertoires in COVID-19. Trimming took 4 bases from V and 1 from J; bases not matched to a gene: 11. This CDR3 is 19 amino acids long. Germline V gene lookup returns CDR1 SGHDT and CDR2 YYEEEE. This table comes from immunoSEQ multiplex PCR, and its TCRdb copy is limited to in-frame clones, with some not included. Of about 86,000 clones in the sample, approximately 87% were seen once. The chain is built from TRBV5-6 and TRBJ2-7, with 16 positions matching TRBD2. Sequencing was performed on peripheral blood. This clonotype was obtained from a human donor in a cohort sampled during active COVID-19. The DNA of the CDR3 is TGTGCCAGCAGCCTAACGGGACTAGCGGGAGGGCGGGGGTCCTACGAGCAGTACTTC. Amino acid sequence: CASSLTGLAGGRGSYEQYF.